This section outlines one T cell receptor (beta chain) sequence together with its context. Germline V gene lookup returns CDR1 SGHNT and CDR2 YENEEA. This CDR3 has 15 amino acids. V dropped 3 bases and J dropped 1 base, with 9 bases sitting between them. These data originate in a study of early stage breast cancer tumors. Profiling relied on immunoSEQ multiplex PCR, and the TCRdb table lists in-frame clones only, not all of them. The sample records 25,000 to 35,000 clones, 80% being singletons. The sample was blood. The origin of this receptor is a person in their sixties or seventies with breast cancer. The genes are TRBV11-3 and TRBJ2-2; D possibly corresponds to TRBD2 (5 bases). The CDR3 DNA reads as TGTGCCAGCAGCTTGGGGAGAGGGAACACCGGGGAGCTGTTTTTT. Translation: CASSLGRGNTGELFF.